The present entry profiles one T cell receptor (beta chain) with its context. Its antigen is unknown. The sample belongs to a study of siplizumab effects on memory and regulatory T cells. Study outcomes and limitations: Alloreactive sequences tracing back to unstimulated CD4+ memory cells were significantly reduced by siplizumab. No assignable naive or memory phenotype existed for roughly 80-96% of proliferating CD4+ or CD8+ clones. The alloreactive clones that mapped to unstimulated subsets made up only a minor fraction.

V shed 1 base and J shed 3 bases, with 12 bases lying between them. The CDR3 has 16 amino acids. The germline V gene has CDR1 SGHVS and CDR2 FQNEAQ. Assay used: immunoSEQ multiplex PCR; TCRdb lists only in-frame clones, some missing. This sample has 90,000 to 120,000 clones, with 92% found just once. Sequenced: Tregs sorted from blood. The chain employs TRBV7-8 and TRBJ2-2; tentatively, D is TRBD2 (5 bases). This clonotype was obtained from a human donor in good health. DNA for the CDR3: TGTGCCAGCAGCTTAGTGGCGGGCCTTTACACCGGGGAGCTGTTTTTT. It translates to CASSLVAGLYTGELFF.